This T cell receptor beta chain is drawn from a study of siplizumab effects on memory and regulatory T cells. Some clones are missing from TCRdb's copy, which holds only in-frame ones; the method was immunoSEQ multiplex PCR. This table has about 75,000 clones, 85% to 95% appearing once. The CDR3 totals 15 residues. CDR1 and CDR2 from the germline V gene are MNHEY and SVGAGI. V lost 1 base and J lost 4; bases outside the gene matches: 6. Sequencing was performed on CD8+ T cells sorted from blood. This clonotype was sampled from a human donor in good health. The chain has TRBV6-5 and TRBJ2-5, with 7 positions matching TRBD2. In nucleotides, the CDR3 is TGTGCCAGCAGTTACTTTTCTAGCGGTTCAGAGACCCAGTACTTC. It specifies CASSYFSSGSETQYF.